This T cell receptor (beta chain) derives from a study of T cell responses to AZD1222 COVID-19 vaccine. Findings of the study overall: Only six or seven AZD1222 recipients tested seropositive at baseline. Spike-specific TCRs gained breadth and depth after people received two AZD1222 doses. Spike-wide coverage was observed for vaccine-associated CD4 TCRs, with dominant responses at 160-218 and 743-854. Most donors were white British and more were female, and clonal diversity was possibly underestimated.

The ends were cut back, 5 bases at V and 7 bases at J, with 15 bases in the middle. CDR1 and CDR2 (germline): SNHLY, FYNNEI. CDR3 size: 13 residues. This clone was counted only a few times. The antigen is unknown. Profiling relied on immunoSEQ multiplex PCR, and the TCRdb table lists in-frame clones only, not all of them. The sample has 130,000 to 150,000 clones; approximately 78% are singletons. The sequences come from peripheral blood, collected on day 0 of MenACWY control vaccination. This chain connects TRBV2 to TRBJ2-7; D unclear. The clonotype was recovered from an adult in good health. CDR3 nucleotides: TGTGCCAGCAGTCAAAGGGATCTGGGGGAGCAGTACGTC. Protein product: CASSQRDLGEQYV.